The clone carrying this T cell receptor beta chain turned up a few times. This sample was taken from a study of blood T cell repertoires in COVID-19. For the study at large: Material from acute and convalescent COVID-19 was sourced from the United States, Italy and Spain. In each case, the material was cDNA or gDNA derived from T cells, B-cell-depleted T cells, or PBMCs.

Original methodology: From reference gene primer amplification, estimates of nucleated cell counts were derived. Clones were read by immunoSEQ multiplex PCR, and TCRdb kept only the in-frame ones, dropping some. D and trimming were read from the DNA, whereas the V and J calls and clone size are those reported in that table. Among about 92,000 clones listed, about three quarters were seen once. This CDR3 has 14 residues. CDR1 SGHRS and CDR2 YFSETQ come from the germline V gene. The germline V and J ends were trimmed by 0 bases and 2 bases, with 8 bases remaining between them. The receptor's source is a man aged 50 or older who had recovered from COVID-19. The rearrangement links TRBV5-1 to TRBJ1-2; D gene ambiguous. Sequenced material: peripheral blood. The CDR3 nucleotides read TGCGCCAGCAGCTTGGCCGCGGAGAACTATGGCTACACCTTC. It yields the protein CASSLAAENYGYTF.